The entry that follows covers one TCR beta chain sequence. Its target is not known. Naive CD8 populations comprised CD45RO-negative cells positively selected for CCR7, excluding terminally differentiated effector memory CD45RA+ cells. Those who donated, Caucasian adults without exception, all lived in Nashville, Tennessee. These data belong to a study of shared clonotypes between healthy human individuals. Background on the study: Each donor's CD4 naive and CD4 memory cells filled three plates apiece, CD8 naive two, and CD8 memory one. Overall study findings and caveats: Sorted-subset sequencing, rarefaction showed, was incomplete despite large depth.

Unmatched junction bases numbered 8, after V lost 3 bases and J lost 10 bases. The germline V gene encodes CDR1 SGHNT and CDR2 YYREEE (reference sequence). The CDR3 sequence is 15 residues long. The method was immunoSEQ multiplex PCR; TCRdb's version includes in-frame clones alone and lacks a portion of them. The repertoire holds about 2 million clones, with about 94% as singletons. Sequences were obtained from naive CD8+ T cells sorted from blood. This sequence originates from a man aged 18 to 29 in good health. The V gene is TRBV5-4, the J gene TRBJ1-6; 9 positions agree with TRBD1. CDR3 bases: TGTGCCAGCAGCTCCGGACAGGGGCCTGGGTCACCCCTCCACTTT. Its protein is CASSSGQGPGSPLHF. Filled out from reference TRBV5-4 and TRBJ1-6, the complete variable domain reads ETGVTQSPTHLIKTRGQQVTLRCSSQSGHNTVSWYQQALGQGPQFIFQYYREEENGRGNFPPRFSGLQFPNYSSELNVNALELDDSALYLCASSSGQGPGSPLHFGNGTRLTVT.